Shown below are 8 T cell receptor beta chains from a single sample sequenced in a study of blood T cell repertoires in COVID-19. Data came from immunoSEQ multiplex PCR; TCRdb stores just in-frame clones and leaves some out. The sample gives 140,000 to 150,000 clones, roughly 90% of which show up once; about 2.5% is in the top ten. Source material: peripheral blood. The receptors derive from a human donor in a cohort sampled during active COVID-19.

This clone was recorded a few times. The V and J genes are TRBV7-8 and TRBJ1-5, with 10 bases matching TRBD1. CDR1 is SGHVS and CDR2 is FQNEAQ in the germline V gene. The CDR3 is made up of 17 amino acids. V dropped 4 bases and J dropped 6; count of bases not matched to a gene: 12. The CDR3 DNA reads TGTGCCAGCAGCTCCGACCGGGGGGACAGGGGAACTCAGCCCCAGCATTTT. Its protein product is CASSSDRGDRGTQPQHF.

This clone was recorded at least ten times. The same CDR3 also results from other DNA sequences found in this sample. The V call is TRBV4-3, the J call TRBJ1-5; no reliable D call. The CDR3 is 14 residues long. Germline V gives CDR1 LGHNA, CDR2 YSLEER. Trimming cost V 0 bases and J 4 bases, with 7 bases left between them. This CDR3 is CASSQDLRNQPQHF. Written as DNA, the CDR3 is TGCGCCAGCAGCCAAGACTTGCGAAATCAGCCCCAGCATTTT.

The chain links TRBV5-6 to TRBJ2-7; D might be TRBD2 (5 bases). The CDR3 extends over 13 amino acids. Germline V lookup: CDR1 SGHDT, CDR2 YYEEEE. With 4 bases removed from V and 10 bases from J, the gap between germline ends came to 18 bases. The CDR3 sequence is CASSPLGSSDQYF. The CDR3 DNA follows: TGTGCCAGCAGCCCATTGGGGAGTAGTGATCAGTACTTC.

The chain employs TRBV19 and TRBJ2-6; TRBD1 is a possible D gene (6 bases). V lost 2 bases, J lost 0 bases, and 14 bases lay in between. Per germline, CDR1 LNHDA and CDR2 SQIVND (reference sequence). CDR3 length: 18 amino acids. The CDR3 is CASSIPRQVSSGANVLTF. CDR3 nucleotides: TGTGCCAGTAGTATACCTCGACAGGTTAGCTCTGGGGCCAACGTCCTGACTTTC.

The chain is built from TRBV19 and TRBJ2-1; 8 bases are shared with TRBD2. V trimming: 3 bases; J trimming: 0 bases; junction bases outside the gene matches: 7. Germline V gene sequence: CDR1 LNHDA, CDR2 SQIVND (reference sequence). CDR3 length equals 17 residues. The CDR3, as DNA: TGTGCCAGTAGTATGCGGGGGGTCGGCGGCTCCTACAATGAGCAGTTCTTC. This gives the protein CASSMRGVGGSYNEQFF.

V gene TRBV6-6 combines with J gene TRBJ2-5; D might be TRBD2 (5 bases). The germline V gene has CDR1 MNHNY and CDR2 SVGAGI (reference sequence). The CDR3 sequence is 12 residues long. Trimming pared 6 bases from V and 7 bases from J, leaving 12 bases between. This CDR3 reads CASRPGRGTQYF. CDR3 in DNA: TGTGCCAGCAGACCCGGCCGGGGGACCCAGTACTTC.

This chain connects TRBV11-2 to TRBJ2-3, with TRBD1 identical over 7 bases. Germline loops: CDR1 SGHAT, CDR2 FQNNGV. The CDR3 contains 15 residues. V lost 3 bases to trimming and J lost 1 base; unmatched junction nucleotides: 4. CDR3 residues: CASSFSGQRTDTQYF. CDR3 DNA: TGTGCCAGCAGCTTCTCGGGACAGCGCACAGATACGCAGTATTTT.

The genes are TRBV7-8 and TRBJ1-5, with 8 bases fitting TRBD1. The CDR3 extends over 18 amino acids. Germline CDR1 is SGHVS and CDR2 is FQNEAQ. V shed 5 bases, J shed 6 bases, and the junction held 18 bases outside the gene matches. The CDR3 sequence is CASSQRSGQGVLFQPQHF. The CDR3 coding sequence is TGTGCCAGCAGCCAACGATCAGGACAGGGCGTTTTGTTTCAGCCCCAGCATTTT.